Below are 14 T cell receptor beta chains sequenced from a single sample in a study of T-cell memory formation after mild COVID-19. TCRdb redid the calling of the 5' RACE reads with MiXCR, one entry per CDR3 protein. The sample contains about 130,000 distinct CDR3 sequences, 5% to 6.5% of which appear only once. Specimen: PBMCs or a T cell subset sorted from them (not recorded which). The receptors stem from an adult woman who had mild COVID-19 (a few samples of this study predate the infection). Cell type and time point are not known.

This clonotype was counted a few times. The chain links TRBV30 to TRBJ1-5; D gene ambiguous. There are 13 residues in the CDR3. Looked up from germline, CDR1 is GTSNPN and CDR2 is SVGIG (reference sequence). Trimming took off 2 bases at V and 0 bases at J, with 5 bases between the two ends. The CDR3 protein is CAWSSGSNQPQHF. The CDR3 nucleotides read TGTGCCTGGAGTAGTGGTAGCAATCAGCCCCAGCATTTT.

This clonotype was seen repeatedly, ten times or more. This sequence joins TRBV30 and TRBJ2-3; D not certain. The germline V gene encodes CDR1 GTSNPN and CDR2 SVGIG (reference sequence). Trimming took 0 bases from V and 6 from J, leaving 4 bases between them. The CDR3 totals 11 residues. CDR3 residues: CAWSVKDTQYF. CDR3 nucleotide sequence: TGTGCCTGGAGTGTAAAGGATACGCAGTATTTT.

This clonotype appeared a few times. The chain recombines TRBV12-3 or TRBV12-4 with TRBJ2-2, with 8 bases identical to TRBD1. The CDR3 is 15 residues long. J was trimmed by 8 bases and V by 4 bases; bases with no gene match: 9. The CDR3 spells CASSWDRRFAGELFF. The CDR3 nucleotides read TGTGCCAGCAGTTGGGACAGGAGGTTCGCTGGGGAGCTGTTTTTT.

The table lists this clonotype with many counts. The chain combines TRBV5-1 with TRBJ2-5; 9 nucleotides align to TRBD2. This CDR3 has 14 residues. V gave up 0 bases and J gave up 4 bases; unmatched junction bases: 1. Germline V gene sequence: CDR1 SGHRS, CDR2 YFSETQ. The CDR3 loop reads CASSLELAGETQYF. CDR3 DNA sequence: TGCGCCAGCAGCTTGGAACTAGCGGGAGAGACCCAGTACTTC.

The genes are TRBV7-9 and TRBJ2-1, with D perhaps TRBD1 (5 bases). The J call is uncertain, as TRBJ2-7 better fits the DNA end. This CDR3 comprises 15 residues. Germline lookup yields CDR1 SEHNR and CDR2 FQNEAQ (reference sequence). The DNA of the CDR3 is TGTGCCAGCAGCTTGATCTTAGGGGCTCCGCGCGAGCAGTACTTC. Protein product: CASSLILGAPREQYF.

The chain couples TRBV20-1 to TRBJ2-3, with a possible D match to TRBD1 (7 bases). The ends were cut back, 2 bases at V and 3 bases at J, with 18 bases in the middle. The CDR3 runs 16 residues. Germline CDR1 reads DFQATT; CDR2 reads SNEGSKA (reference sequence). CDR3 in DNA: TGCAGTGCTAGACATAACAGGGGAGGTAGGACAGATACGCAGTATTTT. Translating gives CSARHNRGGRTDTQYF.

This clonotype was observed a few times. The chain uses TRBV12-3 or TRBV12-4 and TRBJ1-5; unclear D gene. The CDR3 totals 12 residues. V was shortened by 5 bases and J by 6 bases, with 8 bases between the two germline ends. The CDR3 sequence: CASSVGGQPQHF. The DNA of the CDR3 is TGTGCCAGCAGTGTAGGAGGTCAGCCCCAGCATTTT.

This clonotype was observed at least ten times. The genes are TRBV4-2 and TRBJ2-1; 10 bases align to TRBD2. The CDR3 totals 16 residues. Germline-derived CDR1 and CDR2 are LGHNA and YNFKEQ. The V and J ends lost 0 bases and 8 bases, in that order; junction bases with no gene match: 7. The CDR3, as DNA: TGTGCCAGCAGCCAAGAGAAGCGGGGGGGCGTTGATGAGCAGTTCTTC. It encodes CASSQEKRGGVDEQFF.

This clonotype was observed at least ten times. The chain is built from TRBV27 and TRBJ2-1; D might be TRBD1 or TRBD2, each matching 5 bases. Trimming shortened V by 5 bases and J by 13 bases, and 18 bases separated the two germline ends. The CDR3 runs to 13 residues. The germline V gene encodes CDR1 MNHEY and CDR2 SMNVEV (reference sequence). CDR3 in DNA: TGTGCCAGCAGTCCTTCGGGACCCAGGAGACAGTTCTTC. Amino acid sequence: CASSPSGPRRQFF.

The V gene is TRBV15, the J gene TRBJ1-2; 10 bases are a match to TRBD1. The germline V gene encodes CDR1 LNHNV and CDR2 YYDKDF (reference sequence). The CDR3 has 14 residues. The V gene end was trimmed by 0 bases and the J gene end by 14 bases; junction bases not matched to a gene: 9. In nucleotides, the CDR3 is TGTGCCACCAGCAGAGATATCTTGGGACAGGGGTATACCTTC. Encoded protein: CATSRDILGQGYTF.

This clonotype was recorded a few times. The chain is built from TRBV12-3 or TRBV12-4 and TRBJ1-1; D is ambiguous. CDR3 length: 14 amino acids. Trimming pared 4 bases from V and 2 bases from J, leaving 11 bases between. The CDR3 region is CASSSTRDNTEAFF. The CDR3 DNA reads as TGTGCCAGCAGTTCCACCCGTGACAACACTGAAGCTTTCTTT.

CDR3 sequence: CSARAAPAGTEAFF. The CDR3 nucleotides are TGCAGTGCTAGAGCTGCCCCAGCGGGGACTGAAGCTTTCTTT. The chain recombines TRBV20-1 with TRBJ1-1; D not resolved. This CDR3 region has 14 residues. Germline CDR1 DFQATT, CDR2 SNEGSKA (reference sequence). Between the trimmed V and J ends, which lost 1 base and 5 bases, there was a span of 14 bases.

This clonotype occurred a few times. The CDR3 here is CASMGDNEQFF. In DNA form, the CDR3 reads TGCGCCAGCATGGGTGACAATGAGCAGTTCTTC. The chain recombines TRBV4-3 with TRBJ2-1; D is uncertain. V gave up 7 bases and J gave up 5 bases, with 6 bases separating them. In germline, CDR1 is LGHNA, CDR2 YSLEER. This CDR3 has 11 amino acids.

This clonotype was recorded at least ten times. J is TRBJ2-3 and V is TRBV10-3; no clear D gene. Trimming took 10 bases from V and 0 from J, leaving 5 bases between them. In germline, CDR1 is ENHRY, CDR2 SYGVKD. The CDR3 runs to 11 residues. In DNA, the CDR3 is TGTGCCACAAGTAGCACAGATACGCAGTATTTT. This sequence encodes CATSSTDTQYF.